This T cell receptor (beta chain) emerged from a study of cytomegalovirus exposure and HLA in healthy donors. The PCR used 60 Vbeta and 13 Jbeta primers. Assay used: immunoSEQ multiplex PCR; TCRdb lists only in-frame clones, some missing. This table has 85,000 to 130,000 clones, over 60% appearing once. CDR3 length equals 14 residues. V was clipped by 3 bases and J by 7 bases, with 13 bases between them. Germline V CDR1 and CDR2: MNHNS, SASEGT. The sequence derives from a female donor in good health and CMV-seropositive. The chain joins TRBV6-1 to TRBJ1-3; maybe TRBD1 (5 bases). The sample taken for sequencing was PBMCs. CDR3 loop: CASSDALGGNTIYF. As DNA, the CDR3 is TGTGCCAGCAGTGACGCGCTCGGGGGTAACACCATATATTTT.